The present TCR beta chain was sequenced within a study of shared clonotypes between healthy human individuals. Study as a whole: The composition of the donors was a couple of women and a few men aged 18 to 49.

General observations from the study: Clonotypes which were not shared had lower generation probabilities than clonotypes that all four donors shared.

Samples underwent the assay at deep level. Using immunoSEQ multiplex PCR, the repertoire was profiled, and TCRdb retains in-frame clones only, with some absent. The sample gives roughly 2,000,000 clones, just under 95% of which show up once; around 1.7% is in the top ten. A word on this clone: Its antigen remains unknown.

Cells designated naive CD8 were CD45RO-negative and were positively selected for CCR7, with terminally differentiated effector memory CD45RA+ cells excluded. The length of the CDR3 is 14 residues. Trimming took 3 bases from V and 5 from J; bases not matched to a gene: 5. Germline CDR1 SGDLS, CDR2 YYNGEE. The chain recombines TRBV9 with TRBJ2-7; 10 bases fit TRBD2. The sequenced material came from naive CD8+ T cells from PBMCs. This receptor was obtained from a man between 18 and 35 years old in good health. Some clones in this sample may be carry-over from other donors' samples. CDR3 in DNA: TGTGCCAGCAGCGCTATAGCGGGAGGACACGAGCAGTACTTC. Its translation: CASSAIAGGHEQYF.